Included here is one T cell receptor (beta chain) sequence, with context. Its antigen remains unknown. The data were obtained in a study of shared clonotypes between healthy human individuals. The overall study: Each donor's CD8 memory used one plate, CD8 naive two, each CD4 subset three. General study results and limits: In the sorted subsets, rarefaction showed sequencing was incomplete despite large depth. Sharing across four donors was highest in naive CD4 (approximately 5%) and lowest in memory CD8 (roughly 0.4%).

Method: immunoSEQ multiplex PCR; TCRdb's copy keeps in-frame clones and lacks some. The profile shows more than 500,000 clones, 95% to 96% of them singletons. V shed 3 bases and J shed 3 bases, with 12 bases lying between them. This CDR3 region has 15 residues. Per the germline V gene, CDR1 is MDHEN and CDR2 is SYDVKM. The donors, healthy adults who were HIV-negative, had experienced no recent acute infections or vaccinations. Sequencing was performed on naive CD4+ T cells sorted from blood. This sample's subset: CD45RA+ positively selected. This chain joins TRBV28 and TRBJ2-1; no definite D call. The receptor was derived from a woman aged 30 to 39 in good health. This CDR3 is CASSFGVKGYNEQFF. DNA for the CDR3: TGTGCCAGCAGTTTCGGCGTTAAGGGCTACAATGAGCAGTTCTTC. Variable domain in full (rest from reference TRBV28 and TRBJ2-1): DVKVTQSSRYLVKRTGEKVFLECVQDMDHENMFWYRQDPGLGLRLIYFSYDVKMKEKGDIPEGYSVSREKKERFSLILESASTNQTSMYLCASSFGVKGYNEQFFGPGTRLTVL.